This T cell receptor (beta chain) was recorded in a study of blood T cell repertoires in COVID-19. About the research overall: Italy, Spain and the United States were the sources of the convalescent and acute COVID-19 samples. T cells, B-cell-depleted T cells, or PBMCs provided the cDNA or gDNA that served as material.

Per the original methods: Using reference gene primer amplification, nucleated cell counts were estimated. Sequencing used immunoSEQ multiplex PCR; TCRdb keeps in-frame clones, though not all of them. That table is the source of V, J and clone size, and D and trimming were worked out from the DNA. The sample includes 70,000 to 100,000 clones, around 72% of them seen just once. After removal of 5 bases from V and 4 bases from J, the junction contained 5 bases not matched to a gene. This CDR3 contains 14 residues. Germline CDR1 is KGHSH and CDR2 is LQKENI. This sequence joins TRBV18 and TRBJ1-5; 7 bases are shared with TRBD1. The sequence derives from a woman between 55 and 75 years old in a cohort sampled during active or convalescent COVID-19. Sequenced sample: peripheral blood. The CDR3 coding sequence is TGTGCCAGCTCAACTAGGGGACAGAATCAGCCCCAGCATTTT. Translated, it gives CASSTRGQNQPQHF.